The rows below give T cell receptor beta chains drawn from one sample of a study of blood T cell repertoires in COVID-19. The repertoire was sequenced with immunoSEQ multiplex PCR; TCRdb's copy has only in-frame clones and lacks some. The sample has 390,000 or so clones, about nine tenths seen once. Sequenced sample: peripheral blood. The receptors come from a woman in her thirties with active or convalescent COVID-19. Both conserved end residues are trimmed from each CDR3. Where a row states a size, it is once, few, many or the class of an expanded clone; other rows omit it.

v_call: TRBV5-3
clone_size: .
j_call: TRBJ1-5
cdr3_aa: ARSPRHQPQH

v_call: TRBV7-2
clone_size: .
j_call: TRBJ1-1
cdr3_aa: ASSPVWGANTEAF

v_call: TRBV5-6
clone_size: .
j_call: TRBJ1-5
cdr3_aa: ASSLGGAGQPQH

v_call: TRBV6-1
clone_size: .
j_call: TRBJ1-4
cdr3_aa: ASSRRGDNEKLF

v_call: TRBV5-8
clone_size: once
j_call: TRBJ2-1
cdr3_aa: ASSLAVGLAEDNEQF

v_call: TRBV7-6
clone_size: .
j_call: TRBJ2-3
cdr3_aa: ASSPYLAGETDTQY

v_call: TRBV5-1
clone_size: .
j_call: TRBJ2-1
cdr3_aa: ASSLGLAADNEQF

v_call: TRBV2
clone_size: .
j_call: TRBJ2-7
cdr3_aa: ASSDSVGPTYEQY

v_call: TRBV27
clone_size: .
j_call: TRBJ1-4
cdr3_aa: ASSFSGGEKLF

v_call: TRBV2
clone_size: once
j_call: TRBJ2-1
cdr3_aa: ASIRTSGGGNEQF

v_call: TRBV7-6
clone_size: .
j_call: TRBJ1-1
cdr3_aa: ASSLARDLNTEAF

v_call: TRBV6-1
clone_size: .
j_call: TRBJ2-7
cdr3_aa: ASSDRGDEQY

v_call: TRBV27
clone_size: .
j_call: TRBJ2-3
cdr3_aa: ASSSPLVAGSDTQY

v_call: TRBV9
clone_size: .
j_call: TRBJ2-2
cdr3_aa: ASSADRVGTGELF

v_call: TRBV18
clone_size: .
j_call: TRBJ2-7
cdr3_aa: ASSLEALSYEQY

v_call: TRBV18
clone_size: .
j_call: TRBJ2-1
cdr3_aa: ASSPLTLQGGNSYNEQF